Below are 10 T cell receptor beta chains sequenced from a single sample in a study of blood T cell repertoires in COVID-19. Method: immunoSEQ multiplex PCR; TCRdb's copy keeps in-frame clones and lacks some. Of about 430,000 clones listed, over 75% are singletons. The sample comprised PBMCs or T cells enriched from blood (not recorded which). The origin of the receptors is a woman under 30 who had been exposed to COVID-19.

This clone is a singleton in its sample. V and J are TRBV25-1 and TRBJ2-1; 8 bases match TRBD2. V gave up 5 bases and J gave up 3 bases; unmatched junction bases: 12. The CDR3 has 17 residues. In germline, CDR1 is MGHDK, CDR2 SYGVNS. CDR3 in amino acids: CASSPNPGTSNYNEQFF. The CDR3 DNA is TGTGCCAGCAGTCCAAATCCCGGGACTAGTAACTACAATGAGCAGTTCTTC.

The V call is TRBV29-1, the J call TRBJ1-1, with TRBD1 identical over 11 bases. From germline, CDR1 is SQVTM and CDR2 ANQGSEA. This CDR3 comprises 15 residues. Trimming cost V 6 bases and J 3 bases; bases outside gene matches: 9. This CDR3 reads CSVPGQGAEYTEAFF. The CDR3 nucleotides are TGCAGCGTCCCAGGACAGGGGGCAGAGTACACTGAAGCTTTCTTT.

This chain links TRBV14 with TRBJ1-1; D not resolved. This CDR3 is built from 14 residues. Germline V gene sequence: CDR1 SGHDN, CDR2 FVKESK. The ends were cut back, 1 base at V and 3 bases at J, with 9 bases in the middle. CDR3 DNA: TGTGCCAGCAGCCAAGTTCCAAGCTACACTGAAGCTTTCTTT. Translated, it gives CASSQVPSYTEAFF.

The V and J genes are TRBV6-5 and TRBJ1-6; TRBD1 matches 7 bases. The germline V gene encodes CDR1 MNHEY and CDR2 SVGAGI. V trimming: 2 bases; J trimming: 11 bases; junction bases outside the gene matches: 3. This CDR3 comprises 13 residues. This CDR3 reads CASSYDRDAPLHF. The CDR3 coding sequence is TGTGCCAGCAGTTACGACAGGGACGCACCCCTCCACTTT.

V and J are TRBV28 and TRBJ1-1; 9 bases are a match to TRBD1. The CDR3 length is 10 residues. Germline loops: CDR1 MDHEN, CDR2 SYDVKM. Trimming removed 10 bases from V and 11 bases from J; junction bases left unmatched: 5. The CDR3 reads CATDRGHAFF. The CDR3 DNA sequence: TGTGCCACGGACAGGGGTCACGCTTTCTTT.

V and J are TRBV25-1 and TRBJ1-1; no firm D call. The V end was cut by 7 bases, the J end by 0 bases, with 9 bases between. The CDR3 is 13 amino acids. Germline V CDR1 and CDR2: MGHDK, SYGVNS. CDR3 residues: CASTFTVNTEAFF. CDR3 DNA: TGTGCCAGCACTTTCACAGTGAACACTGAAGCTTTCTTT.

This clone occurred once. The rearrangement uses TRBV12-3 or TRBV12-4 and TRBJ2-1; weak D call: TRBD1 (6 bases). This CDR3 has 11 residues. With 3 bases removed from V and 9 bases from J, the gap between germline ends came to 6 bases. CDR3 amino acids: CASSLDSEQFF. The CDR3 DNA sequence: TGTGCCAGCAGTTTGGACAGTGAGCAGTTCTTC.

This clone was counted only a few times. This rearrangement joins TRBV6-5 to TRBJ1-2; unclear D gene. CDR1 MNHEY and CDR2 SVGAGI come from the germline V gene. The CDR3 runs to 12 residues. The V and J ends lost 6 bases and 7 bases respectively, with 12 bases between them. CDR3 sequence: CASRRTVGGYTF. Here the CDR3 DNA reads TGTGCCAGCAGGCGTACAGTAGGTGGCTACACCTTC.

DNA for the CDR3: TGTGCCAGCAGTCTTTCAGACAGGGTTTTGAGTGAGCAGTACTTC. It yields the protein CASSLSDRVLSEQYF. The V and J genes are TRBV6-5 and TRBJ2-7; TRBD1 agrees at 7 bases. Germline V gene data show CDR1 as MNHEY and CDR2 as SVGAGI. With V trimmed by 5 bases and J by 7 bases, 14 bases remained unmatched. The CDR3 is made up of 15 amino acids.

This chain uses TRBV4-2 with TRBJ1-1; D is perhaps TRBD1 (5 bases). Germline CDR1 LGHNA, CDR2 YNFKEQ. The CDR3 length is 17 residues. Trimming stripped 1 base from V and 6 bases from J, with 21 bases between. Here the CDR3 reads CASSQVTGGTRNPEAFF. CDR3 nucleotides: TGTGCCAGCAGCCAAGTCACCGGCGGGACCCGTAATCCTGAAGCTTTCTTT.